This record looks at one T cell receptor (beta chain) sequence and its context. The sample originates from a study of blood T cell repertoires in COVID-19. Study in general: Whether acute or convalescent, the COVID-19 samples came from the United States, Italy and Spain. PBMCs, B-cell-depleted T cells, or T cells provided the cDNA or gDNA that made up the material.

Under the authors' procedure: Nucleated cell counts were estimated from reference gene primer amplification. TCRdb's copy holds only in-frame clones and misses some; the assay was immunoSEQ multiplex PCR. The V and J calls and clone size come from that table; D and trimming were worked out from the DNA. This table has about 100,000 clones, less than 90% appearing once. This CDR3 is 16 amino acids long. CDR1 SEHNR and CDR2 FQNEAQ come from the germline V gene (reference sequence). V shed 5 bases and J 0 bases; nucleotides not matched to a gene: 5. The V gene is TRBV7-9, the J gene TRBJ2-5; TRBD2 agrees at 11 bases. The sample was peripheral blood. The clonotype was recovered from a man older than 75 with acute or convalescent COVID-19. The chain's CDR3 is CASSPRTSGYQETQYF. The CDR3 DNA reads TGTGCCAGCAGCCCACGGACTAGCGGGTACCAAGAGACCCAGTACTTC.